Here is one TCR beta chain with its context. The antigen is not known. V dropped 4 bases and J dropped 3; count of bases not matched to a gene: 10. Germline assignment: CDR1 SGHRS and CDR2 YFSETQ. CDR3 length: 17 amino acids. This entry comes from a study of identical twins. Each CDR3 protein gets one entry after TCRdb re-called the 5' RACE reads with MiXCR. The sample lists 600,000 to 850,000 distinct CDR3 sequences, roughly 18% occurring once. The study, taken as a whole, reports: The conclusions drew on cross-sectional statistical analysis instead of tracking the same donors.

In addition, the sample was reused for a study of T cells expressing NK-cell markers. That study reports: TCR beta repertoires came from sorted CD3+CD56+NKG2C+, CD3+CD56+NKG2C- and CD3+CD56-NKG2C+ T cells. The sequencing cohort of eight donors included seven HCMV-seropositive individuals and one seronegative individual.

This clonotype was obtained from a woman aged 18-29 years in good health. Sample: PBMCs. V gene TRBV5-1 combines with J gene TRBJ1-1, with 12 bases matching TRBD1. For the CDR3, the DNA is TGCGCCAGCAGCCGACCCGGGACAGGGGGCTCGGACACTGAAGCTTTCTTT. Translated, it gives CASSRPGTGGSDTEAFF.